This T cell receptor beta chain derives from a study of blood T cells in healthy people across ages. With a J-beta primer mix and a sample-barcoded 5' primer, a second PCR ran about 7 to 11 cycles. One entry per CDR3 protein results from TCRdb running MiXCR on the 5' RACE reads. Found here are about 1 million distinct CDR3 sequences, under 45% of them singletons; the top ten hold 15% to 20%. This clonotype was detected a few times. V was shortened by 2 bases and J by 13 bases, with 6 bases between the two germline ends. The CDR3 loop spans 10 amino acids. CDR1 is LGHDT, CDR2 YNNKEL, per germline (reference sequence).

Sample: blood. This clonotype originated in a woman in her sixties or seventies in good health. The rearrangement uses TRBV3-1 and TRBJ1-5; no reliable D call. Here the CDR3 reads CASSQIQQHF. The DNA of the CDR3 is TGTGCCAGCAGCCAAATCCAACAGCATTTT.